This T cell receptor (beta chain) is from a study of early T cells in non-severe SARS-CoV-2 infection. TCRdb ran MiXCR on the 5' RACE reads and lists one entry per CDR3 protein. The table lists 80,000 to 100,000 distinct CDR3 sequences, over 9% of them singletons. This clonotype was counted at least ten times. V lost 7 bases and J lost 4; bases outside the gene matches: 14. The CDR3 runs 18 residues. The V gene's germline CDR1 is KGHDR and CDR2 SFDVKD. The sequence was collected from an adult who was a healthcare worker with PCR-confirmed SARS-CoV-2 infection or an uninfected control (not recorded which). V gene TRBV24-1 combines with J gene TRBJ2-3, with 12 positions matching TRBD2. Sequenced material: whole blood. CDR3 protein: CATSTSETRLAGADTQYF. The DNA of the CDR3 is TGTGCCACCAGCACATCCGAAACCAGACTAGCGGGAGCAGATACGCAGTATTTT.